Listed below are T cell receptor beta chains from one sample, sequenced in a study of blood T cell repertoires in COVID-19. The protocol was immunoSEQ multiplex PCR, while the TCRdb copy is restricted to in-frame clones and leaves out a portion. The sample has some 460,000 clones; roughly 91% are singletons. The specimen sequenced was peripheral blood. All receptors come from a woman aged 30 to 39 with acute or convalescent COVID-19. CDR3s include the opening cysteine and the closing phenylalanine or tryptophan. The order of the fields is J gene, clone size, D gene, V gene, CDR3 DNA, CDR3 protein. D genes are given only for firm matches. Size is omitted from some rows. Given values are once, few, many or a class for expanded clones.

J: TRBJ2-2; size: .; D: .; V: TRBV6-6; DNA: TGTGCCAGCTCCCATCCCCAGGTGGGCACCGGGGAGCTGTTTTTT; CDR3: CASSHPQVGTGELFF
J: TRBJ1-1; size: once; D: .; V: TRBV5-1; DNA: TGCGCCAGCAGCTTGGCCAACGCGGGATTAGACACTGAAGCTTTCTTT; CDR3: CASSLANAGLDTEAFF
J: TRBJ2-2; size: .; D: TRBD1; V: TRBV5-1; DNA: TGCGCCAGCAGCTTCGAACCGCCTGGACAGGGGACCACCGGGGAGCTGTTTTTT; CDR3: CASSFEPPGQGTTGELFF
J: TRBJ2-2; size: once; D: .; V: TRBV21-1; DNA: TGTGCCAGCAGCAAAGAGGGACAGGGCGGGGAGCTGTTTTTT; CDR3: CASSKEGQGGELFF
J: TRBJ1-1; size: .; D: TRBD1; V: TRBV15; DNA: TGTGCCACCAGCCGGGACAGGGTCATGAACACTGAAGCTTTCTTT; CDR3: CATSRDRVMNTEAFF
J: TRBJ2-5; size: .; D: .; V: TRBV27; DNA: TGTGCCAGCAGCTCGCGGGCACAAGAGACCCAGTACTTC; CDR3: CASSSRAQETQYF
J: TRBJ2-7; size: .; D: TRBD1; V: TRBV5-4; DNA: TGTGCCAGCAGCAGAGACAGGGCGCTCTACGAGCAGTACTTC; CDR3: CASSRDRALYEQYF
J: TRBJ1-2; size: .; D: TRBD1; V: TRBV7-2; DNA: TGTGCCAGCAGCCCGCGGGACAGGGTTGACTATGGCTACACCTTC; CDR3: CASSPRDRVDYGYTF
J: TRBJ2-7; size: few; D: TRBD1; V: TRBV27; DNA: TGTGCCAGCAGTCCCGGGACAGTATCCTACGAGCAGTACTTC; CDR3: CASSPGTVSYEQYF
J: TRBJ1-4; size: .; D: TRBD1; V: TRBV30; DNA: TGTGCCTGGGAGGGACAGGGTAATGAAAAACTGTTTTTT; CDR3: CAWEGQGNEKLFF
J: TRBJ2-5; size: .; D: .; V: TRBV5-1; DNA: TGCGCCAGCAGTATAATGGAGACCCAGTACTTC; CDR3: CASSIMETQYF
J: TRBJ2-1; size: .; D: .; V: TRBV5-4; DNA: TGTGCCAGCAGCTTACCAAGGACAGACAATGAGCAGTTCTTC; CDR3: CASSLPRTDNEQFF
J: TRBJ2-7; size: once; D: .; V: TRBV2; DNA: TGTGCCAGCAGTGTAACAGAAAAATACGAGCAGTACTTC; CDR3: CASSVTEKYEQYF
J: TRBJ1-1; size: once; D: .; V: TRBV6-5; DNA: TGTGCCAGCAGTTCCCAGAACACTGAAGCTTTCTTT; CDR3: CASSSQNTEAFF
J: TRBJ2-7; size: .; D: TRBD2; V: TRBV27; DNA: TGTGCCAGCTCTCTGTCAGGACTAGCGGGTACCTACGAGCAGTACTTC; CDR3: CASSLSGLAGTYEQYF
J: TRBJ2-7; size: once; D: .; V: TRBV23-1; DNA: TGCGCCAGCAGTCAGTCCTCAGGGAACTACGAGCAGTACTTC; CDR3: CASSQSSGNYEQYF
J: TRBJ1-4; size: .; D: .; V: TRBV11-2; DNA: TGTGCCAGCAGCTCCACTCCGGGACTGACTAATGAAAAACTGTTTTTT; CDR3: CASSSTPGLTNEKLFF
J: TRBJ1-5; size: once; D: .; V: TRBV6-5; DNA: TGTGCCAGCAGTACCCAGGACAGAGATCAGCCCCAGCATTTT; CDR3: CASSTQDRDQPQHF
J: TRBJ2-1; size: .; D: TRBD2; V: TRBV7-6; DNA: TGTGCCAGCAGCTTAGACGGGGGGGCCTACAATGAGCAGTTCTTC; CDR3: CASSLDGGAYNEQFF
J: TRBJ2-7; size: .; D: TRBD2; V: TRBV28; DNA: TGTGCCAGCAAGTTAGCGGGGTCCTACGAGCAGTACTTC; CDR3: CASKLAGSYEQYF
J: TRBJ2-2; size: .; D: TRBD2; V: TRBV7-2; DNA: TGTGCCAGCAGCTCTCGGACTAGCGGGGGGCCGACGAACACCGGGGAGCTGTTTTTT; CDR3: CASSSRTSGGPTNTGELFF
J: TRBJ1-4; size: once; D: TRBD1; V: TRBV6-5; DNA: TGTGCCAGCAGTTACGGGACAGGAAATGAAAAACTGTTTTTT; CDR3: CASSYGTGNEKLFF
J: TRBJ2-1; size: .; D: .; V: TRBV25-1; DNA: TGTGCCAGCAGTAGAGGACAGACGTACAATGAGCAGTTCTTC; CDR3: CASSRGQTYNEQFF
J: TRBJ2-5; size: .; D: .; V: TRBV11-3; DNA: TGTGCCAGCAGCGTAGGCCAGATCGAGGGCCAAGAGACCCAGTACTTC; CDR3: CASSVGQIEGQETQYF
J: TRBJ1-1; size: .; D: .; V: TRBV7-6; DNA: TGTGCCAGCACCTCCCTCGCAGGTGAAGCTTTCTTT; CDR3: CASTSLAGEAFF
J: TRBJ2-3; size: once; D: TRBD2; V: TRBV2; DNA: TGTGCCAGCCCGACTAGCGGGGTAGAAGATACGCAGTATTTT; CDR3: CASPTSGVEDTQYF
J: TRBJ2-7; size: .; D: TRBD1; V: TRBV2; DNA: TGTGCCAGCAGTCCCACAGGGGGCAGTTACGAGCAGTACTTC; CDR3: CASSPTGGSYEQYF
J: TRBJ1-1; size: once; D: TRBD1; V: TRBV30; DNA: TGTGCCTGGAGCCTATCCTTCCGGGACAGGGCATTTTTCGGGACGAACACTGAAGCTTTCTTT; CDR3: CAWSLSFRDRAFFGTNTEAFF
J: TRBJ2-2; size: .; D: TRBD1; V: TRBV6-5; DNA: TGTGCCATCCAGTGGTCCCAGGGGGCCGGGGAGCTGTTTTTT; CDR3: CAIQWSQGAGELFF
J: TRBJ2-7; size: .; D: TRBD2; V: TRBV7-3; DNA: TGTGCCAGCAGCCCTAGCGGGGGCTCCTACGAGCAGTACTTC; CDR3: CASSPSGGSYEQYF
J: TRBJ2-5; size: .; D: .; V: TRBV12-3/TRBV12-4; DNA: TGTGCCAGCAGTGCATGGGGGGAAGAGACCCAGTACTTC; CDR3: CASSAWGEETQYF
J: TRBJ2-1; size: .; D: .; V: TRBV27; DNA: TGTGCCAGCAGTATATACCCCGTGGGGGGGCAGTTCTTC; CDR3: CASSIYPVGGQFF
J: TRBJ1-2; size: many; D: .; V: TRBV10-1; DNA: TGCGCCAGCACACACAGGGAAAGCTATGGCTACACCTTC; CDR3: CASTHRESYGYTF
J: TRBJ2-7; size: .; D: TRBD1; V: TRBV3-1/TRBV3-2; DNA: TGTGCCAGCAGCCAAAGGGGGACAGGATCAAGGGAAGAGCAGTACTTC; CDR3: CASSQRGTGSREEQYF
J: TRBJ2-1; size: .; D: TRBD2; V: TRBV3-1/TRBV3-2; DNA: TGTGCCAGCAGCCAAGGGCGGGGGTCCTACAATGAGCAGTTCTTC; CDR3: CASSQGRGSYNEQFF
J: TRBJ2-5; size: .; D: TRBD2; V: TRBV7-3; DNA: TGTGCCAGCAGCTTAACGGCGGGGGGTGCGGAGACCCAGTACTTC; CDR3: CASSLTAGGAETQYF
J: TRBJ1-2; size: .; D: TRBD1; V: TRBV7-9; DNA: TGTGCCAGCAGCCCACCGGGACAGGAAAACTATGGCTACACCTTC; CDR3: CASSPPGQENYGYTF
J: TRBJ1-1; size: once; D: .; V: TRBV21-1; DNA: TGTGCCAGCAGCAGAGGGACAGGGGGCTTCCCTGAAGCTTTCTTT; CDR3: CASSRGTGGFPEAFF
J: TRBJ1-2; size: .; D: TRBD1; V: TRBV6-1; DNA: TGTGCCAGCAGTGAAGGGACAGGGTTTGGTGGCTACACCTTC; CDR3: CASSEGTGFGGYTF
J: TRBJ2-3; size: .; D: .; V: TRBV7-3; DNA: TGTGCCAGCAGCTCCCGGTTTGGCACAGATACGCAGTATTTT; CDR3: CASSSRFGTDTQYF
J: TRBJ2-3; size: once; D: .; V: TRBV12-3/TRBV12-4; DNA: TGTGCCAGCAGTCTAAGGGCAGGGAATACGCAGTATTTT; CDR3: CASSLRAGNTQYF
J: TRBJ1-1; size: once; D: TRBD1; V: TRBV2; DNA: TGTGCCAGCAGTCCGACTGAGACAGGGAGGTCCACTGAAGCTTTCTTT; CDR3: CASSPTETGRSTEAFF
J: TRBJ1-3; size: .; D: .; V: TRBV29-1; DNA: TGCAGCGTGCGGACAGCTCCTTCTGGAAACACCATATATTTT; CDR3: CSVRTAPSGNTIYF
J: TRBJ2-1; size: .; D: TRBD2; V: TRBV7-9; DNA: TGTGCCAGCAGCGCAACTAGCGGGGGGGCTGATGAGCAGTTCTTC; CDR3: CASSATSGGADEQFF
J: TRBJ2-5; size: .; D: TRBD1; V: TRBV20-1; DNA: TGCAGTGCTAGTGTGGTCCTCCGGGACAGACAAGAGACCCAGTACTTC; CDR3: CSASVVLRDRQETQYF
J: TRBJ2-1; size: .; D: TRBD1; V: TRBV28; DNA: TGTGCCAGCAGCCAGTTAGGGACAGGAAGGTTCAATGAGCAGTTCTTC; CDR3: CASSQLGTGRFNEQFF
J: TRBJ2-4; size: .; D: .; V: TRBV5-8; DNA: TGTGCCAGCAGCGACTTCTCGGCTCGGTATTTC; CDR3: CASSDFSARYF
J: TRBJ2-3; size: .; D: TRBD2; V: TRBV2; DNA: TGTGCCAGCAGTGGTTCGGGACTAGCTTCCGATACGCAGTATTTT; CDR3: CASSGSGLASDTQYF
J: TRBJ1-1; size: .; D: .; V: TRBV15; DNA: TGTGCCACCAGCAGGAAACAGCAAAACACTGAAGCTTTCTTT; CDR3: CATSRKQQNTEAFF
J: TRBJ2-7; size: .; D: .; V: TRBV21-1; DNA: TGTGCCAGCAGCAACGGGGGACAGAAACACGAGCAGTACTTC; CDR3: CASSNGGQKHEQYF
J: TRBJ2-1; size: .; D: TRBD1; V: TRBV9; DNA: TGTGCCAGCAGCGCTACCGGGACAGCTTACAATGAGCAGTTCTTC; CDR3: CASSATGTAYNEQFF
J: TRBJ1-5; size: .; D: .; V: TRBV4-1; DNA: TGCGCCAGCAGCCGAAACAGGGACACGAATCAGCCCCAGCATTTT; CDR3: CASSRNRDTNQPQHF
J: TRBJ2-3; size: .; D: .; V: TRBV10-1; DNA: TGCGCCAGCGGAGAAAGCGATGGGAGTACGCAGTATTTT; CDR3: CASGESDGSTQYF
J: TRBJ1-4; size: .; D: TRBD1; V: TRBV2; DNA: TGTGCCAGCACCGGGGACAGGGGGGTCGAAAAACTGTTTTTT; CDR3: CASTGDRGVEKLFF
J: TRBJ2-2; size: .; D: .; V: TRBV24-1; DNA: TGTGCCACACGGACAAGGAAGAACACCGGGGAGCTGTTTTTT; CDR3: CATRTRKNTGELFF
J: TRBJ2-7; size: .; D: .; V: TRBV30; DNA: TGTGCCTGGAGTGTTTGGGACTCGGGGAACGAGCAGTACTTC; CDR3: CAWSVWDSGNEQYF
J: TRBJ2-2; size: .; D: TRBD2; V: TRBV6-5; DNA: TGTGCCAGCAGCGCGAGCGGGGGAAACACCGGGGAGCTGTTTTTT; CDR3: CASSASGGNTGELFF
J: TRBJ1-1; size: .; D: TRBD1; V: TRBV4-1; DNA: TGCGCCAGCAGCCAAACCGGGACAGGGGGGTACACTGAAGCTTTCTTT; CDR3: CASSQTGTGGYTEAFF
J: TRBJ2-5; size: .; D: TRBD2; V: TRBV5-1; DNA: TGCGCCAGCAAAGCGGGACCGAGCCAAGAGACCCAGTACTTC; CDR3: CASKAGPSQETQYF
J: TRBJ2-3; size: once; D: TRBD2; V: TRBV9; DNA: TGTGCCAGCAGCCCCCATCAGCTAGCGGGGGGGAGATCTAGCACAGATACGCAGTATTTT; CDR3: CASSPHQLAGGRSSTDTQYF